The 14 T cell receptor beta chains listed next were all sequenced from one sample in a study of beta chain features in type 1 diabetes. The entirety of the isolated RNA underwent reverse transcription, so expressed TCRB transcripts were sequenced. The method was immunoSEQ multiplex PCR; TCRdb's version includes in-frame clones alone and lacks a portion of them. The table lists about 360,000 clones, 10% to 15% of them singletons. Sequenced: naive CD4+ T cells from blood. These receptors were obtained from a man aged 18-30 years in good health.

This clone was seen only a few times. The V gene is TRBV19, the J gene TRBJ2-6, with 8 positions matching TRBD1. The CDR3 has 16 residues. Germline CDR1 is LNHDA and CDR2 is SQIVND (reference sequence). The V segment lost 5 bases and the J segment 0 bases; nucleotides outside the gene matches: 3. This chain's CDR3 is CASSGTGPSGANVLTF. CDR3 DNA sequence: TGTGCCAGTAGTGGGACAGGACCCTCTGGGGCCAACGTCCTGACTTTC.

The V gene is TRBV18, the J gene TRBJ1-3; the match to TRBD1 covers 8 bases. This CDR3 comprises 16 residues. The V and J ends lost 3 bases and 2 bases, in that order; junction bases with no gene match: 6. From germline, CDR1 is KGHSH and CDR2 LQKENI. CDR3 amino acids: CASSPLTGDTGNTIYF. CDR3 nucleotides: TGTGCCAGCTCACCGCTGACAGGGGATACTGGAAACACCATATATTTT.

In the case of this clone: Other DNA sequences in this specimen translate into the identical CDR3. The gene calls are TRBV7-2 and TRBJ1-1; D is perhaps TRBD1 (5 bases). The CDR3 has 13 amino acids. V lost 2 bases to trimming and J lost 5 bases, with 9 bases between them. CDR1 is SGHTA, CDR2 FQGNSA, per germline. CDR3 amino acids: CASSLSRGTEAFF. CDR3 DNA: TGTGCCAGCAGCTTAAGTCGGGGGACTGAAGCTTTCTTT.

This clone was seen a handful of times. The chain combines TRBV4-2 with TRBJ2-5; tentatively, D is TRBD2 (6 bases). V was clipped by 0 bases and J by 4 bases, with 12 bases between them. The germline CDR1 and CDR2 sequences are LGHNA and YNFKEQ. This CDR3 spans 15 amino acids. The CDR3 reads CASSQDQMEGETQYF. CDR3 nucleotide sequence: TGTGCCAGCAGCCAAGATCAAATGGAGGGAGAGACCCAGTACTTC.

This chain links TRBV7-2 with TRBJ2-3; weak D call: TRBD2 (5 bases). The V end lost 5 bases, the J end lost 3 bases, and 18 bases lay between the germline ends. CDR1 SGHTA and CDR2 FQGNSA come from the germline V gene. This CDR3 comprises 16 residues. CDR3 sequence (DNA): TGTGCCAGCAGCCAACGGACTCCAAGCACGACAGATACGCAGTATTTT. This sequence encodes CASSQRTPSTTDTQYF.

In its sample, this clone was seen a few times. V gene TRBV7-3 combines with J gene TRBJ2-1; D gene uncertain. Germline V gives CDR1 SGHTA, CDR2 FQGTGA. This CDR3 spans 15 amino acids. Trimming removed 6 bases at V and 0 bases at J, with 12 bases between. CDR3 sequence: CASRSSRSSYNEQFF. Written as DNA, the CDR3 is TGTGCCAGCAGAAGTTCGAGAAGCTCCTACAATGAGCAGTTCTTC.

The rearrangement links TRBV10-3 to TRBJ2-3; TRBD2 might be the D (7 bases). Germline V lookup: CDR1 ENHRY, CDR2 SYGVKD. The CDR3 runs 17 residues. V lost 7 bases and J 2 bases, leaving 22 bases between the germline ends. CDR3 sequence: CAINQGGARGLTDTQYF. In DNA, the CDR3 is TGTGCCATCAACCAAGGGGGGGCGCGGGGGCTCACAGATACGCAGTATTTT.

This clone was detected only a few times. This chain connects TRBV7-2 to TRBJ1-2; tentatively, D is TRBD1 (6 bases). V gave up 1 base and J gave up 8 bases, with 20 bases separating them. The germline gives CDR1 SGHTA, CDR2 FQGNSA. CDR3 size: 16 residues. CDR3 DNA sequence: TGTGCCAGCAGCTTAGACACCCCGGGGCAGGGACACGGCTACACCTTC. The encoded protein is CASSLDTPGQGHGYTF. The full variable domain, its missing parts supplied by reference TRBV7-2 and TRBJ1-2, is GAGVSQSPSNKVTEKGKDVELRCDPISGHTALYWYRQSLGQGLEFLIYFQGNSAPDKSGLPSDRFSAERTGGSVSTLTIQRTQQEDSAVYLCASSLDTPGQGHGYTFGSGTRLTVV.

J is TRBJ1-2 and V is TRBV6-5; maybe TRBD1 (5 bases). Germline V gene sequence: CDR1 MNHEY, CDR2 SVGAGI. V was trimmed by 0 bases and J by 5 bases, leaving 10 bases between them. The CDR3 runs 14 residues. CDR3 sequence reads: CASSYSGVGYGYTF. CDR3 DNA sequence: TGTGCCAGCAGTTACTCAGGGGTCGGGTATGGCTACACCTTC.

The genes are TRBV7-2 and TRBJ1-2; D is unclear. The CDR3 sequence is 16 residues long. Per the germline V gene, CDR1 is SGHTA and CDR2 is FQGNSA. V lost 6 bases, J lost 4 bases, and 21 bases lay in between. In nucleotides, the CDR3 is TGTGCCAGCAGTAACACGAGACGGCGGGGTTCCTATGGCTACACCTTC. It yields the protein CASSNTRRRGSYGYTF. Full variable domain (outside the CDR3, taken from reference TRBV7-2 and TRBJ1-2): GAGVSQSPSNKVTEKGKDVELRCDPISGHTALYWYRQSLGQGLEFLIYFQGNSAPDKSGLPSDRFSAERTGGSVSTLTIQRTQQEDSAVYLCASSNTRRRGSYGYTFGSGTRLTVV.

This clone was counted only a few times. V usage is TRBV5-1 and J usage is TRBJ2-3; 7 bases map to TRBD2. The J segment lost 6 bases and the V segment lost 4 bases, leaving 8 bases of the junction unmatched. The CDR3 spans 14 residues. Germline V gene lookup returns CDR1 SGHRS and CDR2 YFSETQ. The CDR3 sequence: CASSIRLARDTQYF. The CDR3 nucleotides are TGCGCCAGCAGCATCAGACTAGCACGGGATACGCAGTATTTT.

CDR3 bases: TGTGCCAGCAGTTCGAACGATGGACTTCGTCAGCCCCAGCATTTT. This translates into CASSSNDGLRQPQHF. The chain carries TRBV28 and TRBJ1-5; D uncertain. Trimming pared 4 bases from V and 6 bases from J, leaving 16 bases between. The CDR3 contains 15 residues. The germline gives CDR1 MDHEN, CDR2 SYDVKM.

This clone was observed many times. The chain carries TRBV7-2 and TRBJ2-1; D gene ambiguous. The germline CDR1 and CDR2 sequences are SGHTA and FQGNSA. This CDR3 is built from 10 residues. V was trimmed by 5 bases and J by 10 bases, leaving 6 bases between them. CDR3 nucleotides: TGTGCCAGCAGCCCACAAGAGCAGTTCTTC. It encodes CASSPQEQFF. Full variable domain (outside the CDR3, taken from reference TRBV7-2 and TRBJ2-1): GAGVSQSPSNKVTEKGKDVELRCDPISGHTALYWYRQSLGQGLEFLIYFQGNSAPDKSGLPSDRFSAERTGGSVSTLTIQRTQQEDSAVYLCASSPQEQFFGPGTRLTVL.

This clone was picked up a small number of times. The chain combines TRBV7-9 with TRBJ2-3; 9 bases line up with TRBD2. The trim removed 6 bases at V and 2 bases at J, leaving 9 bases unmatched. Germline CDR1 is SEHNR and CDR2 is FQNEAQ (reference sequence). The CDR3 contains 16 residues. CDR3 region: CASRPTSGPNTDTQYF. CDR3 bases: TGTGCCAGCAGGCCCACTAGCGGGCCAAACACAGATACGCAGTATTTT.